This T cell receptor beta chain was sequenced for a study of T-cell memory formation after mild COVID-19. Study-wide background: In these data, TCR clusters were largely donor specific.

Constant-segment primers and 5'RACE yielded cDNA libraries for TCR alpha and TCR beta, each carrying sample barcodes and UMIs. TCRdb fed the 5' RACE reads into MiXCR, producing one record per CDR3 protein. The table records roughly 200,000 distinct CDR3 sequences, 20% to 25% of them present only once. The CDR3 totals 14 residues. CDR1 is DFQATT, CDR2 SNEGSKA, per germline (reference sequence). V was trimmed by 3 bases and J by 2 bases, leaving 11 bases between them. The chain is built from TRBV20-1 and TRBJ2-1; D not resolved. Sequenced sample: PBMCs or a T cell subset sorted from them (not recorded which). This TCR came from an adult woman who had mild COVID-19 (a few samples of this study predate the infection). Cell type and time point are not known. The CDR3 loop reads CSARRVATYNEQFF. The CDR3 DNA sequence: TGCAGTGCTAGGCGTGTGGCGACCTACAATGAGCAGTTCTTC.